The 11 T cell receptor beta chains presented below share a single source sample, sequenced in a study of shared clonotypes between healthy human individuals. Profiling relied on immunoSEQ multiplex PCR, and the TCRdb table lists in-frame clones only, not all of them. The table lists about 2.2 million clones, 80% to 95% of them singletons. Positive CCR7 selection of CD45RO-negative cells yielded the naive CD8 cells, and terminally differentiated effector memory CD45RA+ cells were excluded. Sequenced input: naive CD8+ T cells from PBMCs. The receptors here all came from a young man in good health. Some clones in this sample may be carry-over from other donors' samples.

The V and J genes are TRBV28 and TRBJ1-2, with D unclear. This CDR3 contains 14 residues. Germline V gene sequence: CDR1 MDHEN, CDR2 SYDVKM. With 5 bases removed from V and 8 bases from J, the gap between germline ends came to 18 bases. The DNA for the CDR3 is TGTGCCAGCAGTCCGTCGGCGTCCTCGCGGGGCTACACCTTC. The encoded protein is CASSPSASSRGYTF.

This rearrangement joins TRBV4-1 to TRBJ2-1; 11 bases map to TRBD2. Germline CDR1 is MGHRA and CDR2 is YSYEKL. V lost 0 bases and J lost 0; bases outside the gene matches: 4. The CDR3 sequence is 18 residues long. The CDR3 protein is CASSQDRLAGGSYNEQFF. For the CDR3, the DNA is TGCGCCAGCAGCCAAGATAGGCTAGCGGGAGGCTCCTACAATGAGCAGTTCTTC.

The chain employs TRBV10-3 and TRBJ2-3; TRBD2 aligns across 10 bases. This CDR3 contains 17 residues. Germline trimming cut 0 bases from V and 14 bases from J; bases unmatched to any gene: 17. Germline CDR1 is ENHRY and CDR2 is SYGVKD. The CDR3 nucleotides read TGTGCCATCAGTGAGTCCTTTAAGGGGACTAGCGAAGTTGGGCGGTATTTT. This sequence encodes CAISESFKGTSEVGRYF.

The chain has TRBV18 and TRBJ2-2; D might be TRBD1 (5 bases). The ends were cut back, 1 base at V and 7 bases at J, with 13 bases in the middle. Germline assignment: CDR1 KGHSH and CDR2 LQKENI. The CDR3 covers 15 residues. The CDR3 spells CASSPRRGMDGELFF. The CDR3 DNA follows: TGTGCCAGCTCACCACGAAGGGGTATGGACGGGGAGCTGTTTTTT.

This clone was picked up one time. The same CDR3 is also encoded by other DNA sequences in this sample. V gene TRBV4-1 combines with J gene TRBJ2-7; D gene uncertain. Germline CDR1 and CDR2: MGHRA and YSYEKL. This CDR3 comprises 14 residues. With 1 base removed from V and 1 base from J, the gap between germline ends came to 8 bases. For the CDR3, the DNA is TGCGCCAGCAGCCAAGTAGGCAGGTCCTACGAGCAGTACTTC. This gives the protein CASSQVGRSYEQYF.

The V call is TRBV30, the J call TRBJ2-7; 9 bases are a match to TRBD1. The V gene end was trimmed by 2 bases and the J gene end by 4 bases; junction bases not matched to a gene: 6. The CDR3 sequence is 14 residues long. Germline-derived CDR1 and CDR2 are GTSNPN and SVGIG (reference sequence). This CDR3 is CAWSPPGQGYEQYF. For the CDR3, the DNA is TGTGCCTGGAGTCCCCCGGGACAGGGTTACGAGCAGTACTTC. The whole variable domain, filled in from reference TRBV30 and TRBJ2-7, reads SQTIHQWPATLVQPVGSPLSLECTVEGTSNPNLYWYRQAAGRGLQLLFYSVGIGQISSEVPQNLSASRPQDRQFILSSKKLLLSDSGFYLCAWSPPGQGYEQYFGPGTRLTVT.

The V gene is TRBV6-6, the J gene TRBJ2-7, with a weak D call TRBD2 (6 bases). This CDR3 comprises 15 residues. The germline V gene encodes CDR1 MNHNY and CDR2 SVGAGI (reference sequence). Deletions cut 0 bases from V and 7 bases from J, with 16 bases between. This CDR3 is CASSYSYTGGREQYF. The CDR3 DNA sequence: TGTGCCAGCAGTTACTCGTACACCGGGGGAAGGGAGCAGTACTTC.

The chain employs TRBV5-4 and TRBJ2-7; the D gene could be TRBD1 or TRBD2 (5 bases each). Per germline, CDR1 SGHNT and CDR2 YYREEE (reference sequence). There are 15 residues in the CDR3. Trimming pared 4 bases from V and 0 bases from J, leaving 14 bases between. The CDR3 DNA is TGTGCCAGCAGCGGAGTGCAGGGAGCCTCCTACGAGCAGTACTTC. Residues: CASSGVQGASYEQYF.

This chain joins TRBV7-8 and TRBJ1-1; D is ambiguous. Germline CDR1 reads SGHVS; CDR2 reads FQNEAQ. V lost 1 base and J 3 bases, leaving 9 bases between the germline ends. The CDR3 extends over 14 amino acids. CDR3 bases: TGTGCCAGCAGCTTAGTTGGATACGACACTGAAGCTTTCTTT. Protein: CASSLVGYDTEAFF.

This clone occurred once. The gene calls are TRBV29-1 and TRBJ2-1, with a tentative D call TRBD2 (6 bases). The V gene's germline CDR1 is SQVTM and CDR2 ANQGSEA. This CDR3 region has 14 residues. V lost 4 bases and J lost 2, with 12 bases in between. The CDR3 sequence is CSVVGGVTYNEQFF. The CDR3 DNA sequence: TGCAGCGTTGTCGGCGGGGTAACCTACAATGAGCAGTTCTTC.

This chain links TRBV6-1 with TRBJ1-5; D possibly corresponds to TRBD1 (5 bases). Germline CDR1 is MNHNS and CDR2 is SASEGT. V lost 7 bases and J 7 bases, leaving 20 bases between the germline ends. The CDR3 extends over 15 amino acids. The CDR3 DNA is TGTGCCAGCACCCAACTGGGGCTCTCGGGGCAGCCCCAGCATTTT. It codes for CASTQLGLSGQPQHF.